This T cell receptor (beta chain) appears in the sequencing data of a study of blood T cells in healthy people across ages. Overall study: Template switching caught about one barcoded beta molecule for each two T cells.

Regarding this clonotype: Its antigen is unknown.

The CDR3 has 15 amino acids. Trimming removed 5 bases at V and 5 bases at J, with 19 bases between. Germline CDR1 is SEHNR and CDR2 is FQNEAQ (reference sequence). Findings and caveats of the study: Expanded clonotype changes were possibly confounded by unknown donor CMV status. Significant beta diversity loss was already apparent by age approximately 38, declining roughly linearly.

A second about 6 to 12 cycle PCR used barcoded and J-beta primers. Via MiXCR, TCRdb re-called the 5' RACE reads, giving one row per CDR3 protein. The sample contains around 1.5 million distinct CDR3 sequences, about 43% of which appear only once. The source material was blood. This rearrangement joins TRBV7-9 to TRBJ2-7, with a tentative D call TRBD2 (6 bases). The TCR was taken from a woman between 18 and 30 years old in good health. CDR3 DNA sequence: TGTGCCAGCAGCCTTGACTGGTGGCGGGGAAACGAGCAGTACTTC. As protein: CASSLDWWRGNEQYF.